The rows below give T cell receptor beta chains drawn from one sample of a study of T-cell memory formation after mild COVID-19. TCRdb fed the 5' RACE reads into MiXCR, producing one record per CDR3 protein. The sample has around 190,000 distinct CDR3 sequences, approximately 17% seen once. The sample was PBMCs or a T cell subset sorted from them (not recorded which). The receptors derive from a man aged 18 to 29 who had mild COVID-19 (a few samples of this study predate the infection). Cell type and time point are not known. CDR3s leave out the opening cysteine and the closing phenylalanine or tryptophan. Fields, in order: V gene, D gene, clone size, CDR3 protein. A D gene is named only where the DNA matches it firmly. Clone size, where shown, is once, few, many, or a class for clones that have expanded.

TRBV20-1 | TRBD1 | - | SASTGTVSGEQF
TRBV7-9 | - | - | ASNGPGTDTQY
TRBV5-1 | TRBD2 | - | ASSLGTSGGDDEQF
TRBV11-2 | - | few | ASSLDRLSGEQF
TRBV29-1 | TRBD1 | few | SVDRVNEQF
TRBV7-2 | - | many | ASSPSRPGTDTQY
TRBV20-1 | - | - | SARGQGPRKH
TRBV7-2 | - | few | ASSFRGGSYEQY
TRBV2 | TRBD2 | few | ASSQKAGGEYNEQF
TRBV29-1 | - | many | SVEDSQETQY
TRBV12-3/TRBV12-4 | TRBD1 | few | ASSGQGWVEAF
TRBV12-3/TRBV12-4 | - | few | ASSPLPATGNTEAF
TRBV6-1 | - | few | ATRPGGNLDGYT
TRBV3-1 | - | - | ASSQDAETQY
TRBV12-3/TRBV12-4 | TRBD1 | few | ASIPQGTGNTGELF
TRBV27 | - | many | ASRSTGSYEQY
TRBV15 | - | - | ATSRRGVTDTQY
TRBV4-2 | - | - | ASSQATNPGTEDSYEQY
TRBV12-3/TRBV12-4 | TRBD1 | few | ASSSQGAGNYGYT
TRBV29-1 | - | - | SVARSPGPGELF
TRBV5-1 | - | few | ASSLGGALNTEAF
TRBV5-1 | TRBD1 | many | ASSRDSSYGYT
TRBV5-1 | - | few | ASSFLNRDFSTDTQY
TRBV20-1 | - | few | SAREGNMNTEAF
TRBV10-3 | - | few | ATRDPLETQY
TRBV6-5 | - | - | ASTLGRGTEQF
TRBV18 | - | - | ASSPSGARDSPLH
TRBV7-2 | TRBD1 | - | ASSMETGGIGSPLH